The clone carrying this T cell receptor (beta chain) turned up a few times. The sample is drawn from a study of molecular identifiers for immune sequencing clone quantification. About the study: Four of five splits of RNA from about 19,000 or 110,000 naive CD8 cells were sequenced in replicates.

Sequencing libraries of naive CD8 cells derived from around 20,000 to 990,000 sorted cells with 10%, 30% or 50% RNA. Making the bulk TCR libraries relied on previously described methods and listed TCR primers. TCRdb reprocessed the PCR reads with MiXCR, giving one entry per CDR3 protein. The table has about 630,000 distinct CDR3 sequences, about 25% seen once. Germline V gives CDR1 SGHDT, CDR2 YYEEEE. The germline V and J ends were trimmed by 5 bases and 5 bases, with 14 bases remaining between them. The CDR3 contains 14 residues. The chain links TRBV5-6 to TRBJ2-1, with D possibly being TRBD2 (6 bases). The clonotype comes from a human donor in good health. Some libraries in this study had Jurkat cell RNA spiked in. Sequenced input: naive CD8+ T cells from blood, with Jurkat cell RNA spiked in. The subset was: FACS-sorted CD8+CD4-CCR7+CD45RA+ naive T cells. CDR3 amino acids: CASSAGTWDNEQFF. The DNA of the CDR3 is TGTGCCAGCAGTGCGGGGACTTGGGACAATGAGCAGTTCTTC.